Below, 9 T cell receptor beta chains from the same sample are listed, as sequenced in a study of shared clonotypes between healthy human individuals (TCRdb year 2020). Libraries were prepared through the immunoSEQ multiplex PCR assay. TCRdb carries this immuneACCESS record with in-frame sequences only. Its versions omit some clonotypes, under half of them owing to an unresolved V gene in the studies checked, with the rest unexplained. The sample table shows more than 2 million clones, and 90% to 95% are seen once. In total, the top ten clones hold around 1.8% of the sample. CD8 naive samples were obtained by positive selection for CCR7 among CD45RO-negative cells, yielding a CD45RA+CCR7+ population from which TemRA cells were excluded. The sample comprised naive CD8+ T cells from PBMCs. The cell subset or site label for this specimen denotes: CD45RA+CCR7+. All receptors come from a man younger than 35 in good health. Some clones in this sample may be carry-over from other donors' samples.

V is TRBV27 and J is TRBJ2-2, with 10 nucleotides matching TRBD2. The CDR3 consists of 18 residues. CDR1 is MNHEY, CDR2 SMNVEV, per germline (reference sequence). The V and J ends lost 5 bases and 3 bases, in that order; junction bases with no gene match: 12. Here the CDR3 reads CASSQTPTTSGHTGELFF. The CDR3 bases are TGTGCCAGCAGTCAAACCCCCACGACTAGCGGGCACACCGGGGAGCTGTTTTTT.

The DNA of the CDR3 is TGTGCCCAGGGGCAGCAGAACACTGAAGCTTTCTTT. Its translation: CAQGQQNTEAFF. The chain couples TRBV30 to TRBJ1-1, with D perhaps TRBD1 (6 bases). Germline V lookup: CDR1 GTSNPN, CDR2 SVGIG (reference sequence). CDR3 length equals 12 residues. Trimming pared 8 bases from V and 1 base from J, leaving 11 bases between.

The chain uses TRBV4-2 and TRBJ2-6; maybe TRBD1 (6 bases). The V and J ends lost 4 bases and 1 base respectively, with 8 bases between them. From germline, CDR1 is LGHNA and CDR2 YNFKEQ. This CDR3 has 15 residues. CDR3 residues: CASSLTGSGANVLTF. CDR3 DNA sequence: TGTGCCAGCAGCCTAACAGGGTCTGGGGCCAACGTCCTGACTTTC.

The chain has TRBV6-5 and TRBJ1-1; D may be TRBD1 (5 bases). Per germline, CDR1 MNHEY and CDR2 SVGAGI. V was pared by 2 bases and J by 3 bases, with 13 bases between. The CDR3 runs to 15 residues. This CDR3 reads CASSYAPPGDTEAFF. The CDR3 DNA reads TGTGCCAGCAGTTACGCCCCCCCGGGGGACACTGAAGCTTTCTTT.

V gene TRBV7-9 combines with J gene TRBJ2-7; possibly TRBD1 for D (7 bases). CDR3 length equals 15 residues. Trimming removed 3 bases at V and 3 bases at J, with 15 bases between. Germline V gives CDR1 SEHNR, CDR2 FQNEAQ (reference sequence). CDR3 in DNA: TGTGCCAGCAGCTTGGCGGAGGGGGCTATCTACGAGCAGTACTTC. Translated, it gives CASSLAEGAIYEQYF. The full variable domain, completed using reference TRBV7-9 and TRBJ2-7, is DTGVSQNPRHKITKRGQNVTFRCDPISEHNRLYWYRQTLGQGPEFLTYFQNEAQLEKSRLLSDRFSAERPKGSFSTLEIQRTEQGDSAMYLCASSLAEGAIYEQYFGPGTRLTVT.

This sequence joins TRBV29-1 and TRBJ2-5, with 7 bases that match TRBD1. CDR1 and CDR2 (germline): SQVTM, ANQGSEA. The V segment lost 2 bases and the J segment 6 bases; nucleotides outside the gene matches: 15. The CDR3 runs to 16 residues. This CDR3 is CSVEWWGRGKRKTQYF. Here the CDR3 DNA reads TGCAGCGTTGAATGGTGGGGCAGGGGGAAGCGAAAGACCCAGTACTTC. Variable domain in full (rest from reference TRBV29-1 and TRBJ2-5): SAVISQKPSRDICQRGTSLTIQCQVDSQVTMMFWYRQQPGQSLTLIATANQGSEATYESGFVIDKFPISRPNLTFSTLTVSNMSPEDSSIYLCSVEWWGRGKRKTQYFGPGTRLLVL.

The rearrangement joins TRBV9 to TRBJ2-1, with TRBD1 identical over 9 bases. V lost 0 bases and J lost 10; bases outside the gene matches: 8. CDR1 and CDR2 (germline): SGDLS, YYNGEE. The CDR3 is 15 amino acids. The CDR3 loop is CASSVEGQGLVEQFF. In nucleotides, the CDR3 is TGTGCCAGCAGCGTAGAGGGACAGGGTCTCGTCGAGCAGTTCTTC.

This clone was picked up a small number of times. This chain joins TRBV5-4 and TRBJ1-1; D uncertain. V shed 2 bases and J shed 0 bases, with 5 bases lying between them. Looked up from germline, CDR1 is SGHNT and CDR2 is YYREEE (reference sequence). This CDR3 has 13 amino acids. The CDR3 DNA is TGTGCCAGCAGCTTTTTTCTGAACACTGAAGCTTTCTTT. Translation: CASSFFLNTEAFF.

Here the CDR3 DNA reads TGTGCCAGCAGTCCTGGTAAGGTAGCGGGAGCGGGTGCCACCGGGGAGCTGTTTTTT. This sequence encodes CASSPGKVAGAGATGELFF. The chain recombines TRBV27 with TRBJ2-2, with TRBD2 matching 9 bases. Germline V gene lookup returns CDR1 MNHEY and CDR2 SMNVEV (reference sequence). The V gene end was trimmed by 5 bases and the J gene end by 4 bases; junction bases not matched to a gene: 17. This CDR3 comprises 19 residues.